Listed below are T cell receptor beta chains from one sample, sequenced in a study of metastatic and nonmetastatic thyroid tumors. TCRdb re-analyzed the PCR reads through MiXCR. The data contain about 23,000 clones, around 30% of them seen just once; the ten biggest clones take up approximately 5.5%. Sequencing was performed on tumor tissue. All receptors derive from a female donor with papillary thyroid cancer or a benign thyroid nodule (not recorded which). Some clones in this sample may be carry-over from other donors' samples. The CDR3 runs from the conserved cysteine through the conserved F or W. The D gene is left open where the match is weak. Where a row states a size, it is once, few, many or the class of an expanded clone; other rows omit it.

TRBD1	TRBJ1-2	TRBV5-4	NA	CASSYVTGGYYGYTF	TGTGCCAGCAGCTATGTGACAGGGGGCTACTATGGCTACACCTTC
NA	TRBJ1-1	TRBV10-2	many	CATSGAEAFF	TGCGCCACCTCAGGTGCTGAAGCTTTCTTT
NA	TRBJ1-6	TRBV5-1	medium-sized	CASSLEGDSPLHF	TGCGCCAGCAGCTTGGAGGGGGATTCACCCCTCCACTTT
NA	TRBJ1-5	TRBV12-3/TRBV12-4	many	CASSLMHNQPQHF	TGTGCCAGCAGTTTGATGCACAATCAGCCCCAGCATTTT
TRBD2	TRBJ2-2	TRBV5-4	NA	CASSSHSGGELFF	TGTGCCAGCAGCTCTCACTCGGGGGGTGAGCTGTTTTTT
NA	TRBJ1-5	TRBV12-3/TRBV12-4	NA	CASSLTGTSNHPQHF	TGTGCCAGCAGTTTAACAGGGACTAGCAACCATCCCCAGCATTTT
TRBD1	TRBJ2-2	TRBV6-1	medium-sized	CASSEVSGTGPGELFF	TGTGCCAGCAGTGAAGTTTCAGGGACAGGGCCCGGGGAGCTGTTTTTT
NA	TRBJ2-5	TRBV5-1	NA	CASHQREPGGPCETQYF	TGCGCCAGCCATCAACGAGAACCAGGTGGACCCTGTGAGACCCAGTACTTC
TRBD2	TRBJ2-5	TRBV5-1	many	CASSLGLAGGLSGTQYF	TGCGCCAGCAGCTTGGGTCTAGCGGGGGGCCTATCGGGGACCCAGTACTTC
TRBD1	TRBJ1-5	TRBV18	many	CASSEKGTEGSQPQHF	TGTGCCAGCTCTGAAAAGGGGACAGAAGGGTCTCAGCCCCAGCATTTT
TRBD1	TRBJ2-7	TRBV28	medium-sized	CASRSGGADYEQYF	TGTGCCAGCAGATCAGGGGGCGCAGACTACGAGCAGTACTTC
TRBD1	TRBJ2-7	TRBV20-1	NA	CSAGWDSSYEQYF	TGCAGTGCTGGCTGGGACAGCTCCTACGAGCAGTACTTC
NA	TRBJ1-1	TRBV19	NA	CGSRSEIEAFF	TGTGGCAGTAGATCGGAGATTGAAGCTTTCTTT
NA	TRBJ2-7	TRBV6-5	medium-sized	CASSYSIDGTASYEQYF	TGTGCCAGCAGTTACTCGATAGACGGGACGGCCTCCTACGAGCAGTACTTC
NA	TRBJ1-1	TRBV7-9	many	CASRLQGNTEAFF	TGTGCCAGCAGGTTACAGGGTAACACTGAAGCTTTCTTT
NA	TRBJ1-2	TRBV19	many	CASSPTRSDNYGYTF	TGTGCCAGTAGTCCAACTCGATCGGACAACTATGGCTACACCTTC
TRBD1	TRBJ2-7	TRBV7-2	medium-sized	CASSLAGQGAYEQYF	TGTGCCAGCAGCTTGGCGGGACAGGGTGCATACGAGCAGTACTTC
NA	TRBJ2-1	TRBV18	NA	CASSPGRQGEQFF	TGTGCCAGCTCACCCGGACGGCAGGGTGAGCAGTTCTTC
NA	TRBJ1-1	TRBV20-1	NA	CSARAGQEAFF	TGCAGTGCTAGAGCGGGACAAGAAGCTTTCTTT
NA	TRBJ1-6	TRBV4-1	many	CASSLQVNYNSPLHF	TGCGCCAGCAGCCTACAGGTGAACTATAATTCACCCCTCCACTTT
NA	TRBJ2-7	TRBV4-1	many	CASSQDQGIVEQYF	TGCGCCAGCAGCCAAGATCAGGGGATTGTCGAGCAGTACTTC
NA	TRBJ2-5	TRBV7-2	NA	CASIPLMVGGETQYF	TGTGCCAGCATCCCTCTGATGGTGGGGGGAGAGACCCAGTACTTC
NA	TRBJ2-7	TRBV5-6	NA	CASSLLDSYEQYF	TGTGCCAGCAGCTTACTAGATTCCTACGAGCAGTACTTC
NA	TRBJ2-7	TRBV4-1	once	CASALMAAYEQYF	TGCGCCAGCGCTCTGATGGCCGCCTACGAGCAGTACTTC
TRBD1	TRBJ1-5	TRBV6-1	few	CASRDRSNSNQPQHF	TGTGCCAGCCGGGACAGGTCTAATAGCAATCAGCCCCAGCATTTT
TRBD1	TRBJ1-2	TRBV15	few	CATSVDRGYGYTF	TGTGCCACCAGCGTTGACAGGGGCTATGGCTACACCTTC